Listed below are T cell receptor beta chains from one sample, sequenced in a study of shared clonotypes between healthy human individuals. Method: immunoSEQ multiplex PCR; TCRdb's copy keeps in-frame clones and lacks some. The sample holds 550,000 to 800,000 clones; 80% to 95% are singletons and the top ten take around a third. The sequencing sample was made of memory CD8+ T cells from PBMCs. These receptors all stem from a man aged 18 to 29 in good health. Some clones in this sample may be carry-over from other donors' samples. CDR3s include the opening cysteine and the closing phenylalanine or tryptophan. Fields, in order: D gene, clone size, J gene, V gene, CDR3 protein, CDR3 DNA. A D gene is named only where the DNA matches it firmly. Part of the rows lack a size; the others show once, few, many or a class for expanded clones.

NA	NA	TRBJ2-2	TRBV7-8	CASSLGLGAKNTGELFF	TGTGCCAGCAGCTTAGGTCTTGGGGCGAAGAACACCGGGGAGCTGTTTTTT
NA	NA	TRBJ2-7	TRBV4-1	CASSQVPTRETEQYF	TGCGCCAGCAGCCAAGTGCCAACCCGGGAGACCGAGCAGTACTTC
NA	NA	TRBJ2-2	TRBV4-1	CASSQDLWGTGVPNTGELFF	TGCGCCAGCAGCCAAGATTTGTGGGGAACGGGAGTGCCGAACACCGGGGAGCTGTTTTTT
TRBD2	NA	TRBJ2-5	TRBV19	CASSIVSGTKETQYF	TGTGCCAGTAGTATCGTCTCAGGGACTAAAGAGACCCAGTACTTC
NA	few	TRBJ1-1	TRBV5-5	CASSFGEDLPYTEAFF	TGTGCCAGCAGCTTTGGTGAGGACCTCCCCTACACTGAAGCTTTCTTT
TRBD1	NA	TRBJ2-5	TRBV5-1	CASSWTGLQETQYF	TGCGCCAGCAGCTGGACAGGGTTACAAGAGACCCAGTACTTC
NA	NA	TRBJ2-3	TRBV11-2	CASSLGSANTQYF	TGTGCCAGCAGCTTAGGTAGCGCAAATACGCAGTATTTT
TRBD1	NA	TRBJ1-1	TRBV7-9	CASSLRTGEGNTEAFF	TGTGCCAGCAGCTTACGGACAGGGGAGGGCAACACTGAAGCTTTCTTT
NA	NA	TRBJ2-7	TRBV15	CATSRVRDYEQYF	TGTGCCACCAGCAGAGTGCGGGACTACGAGCAGTACTTC
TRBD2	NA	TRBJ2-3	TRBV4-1	CASSQDMSGRGIDTQYF	TGCGCCAGCAGCCAAGATATGAGCGGGAGGGGAATAGATACGCAGTATTTT
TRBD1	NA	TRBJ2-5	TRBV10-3	CAIRPSDRRETQYF	TGTGCCATCAGGCCGTCGGACAGGCGGGAGACCCAGTACTTC
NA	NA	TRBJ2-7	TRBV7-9	CASSPSRKYEQYF	TGTGCCAGCAGCCCAAGTAGAAAATACGAGCAGTACTTC
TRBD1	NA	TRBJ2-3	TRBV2	CASIGTGASTDTQYF	TGTGCCAGCATAGGGACAGGAGCTAGCACAGATACGCAGTATTTT
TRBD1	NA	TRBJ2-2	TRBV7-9	CASSSSEPGQRTGELFF	TGTGCCAGCAGCTCAAGTGAGCCGGGACAGAGAACCGGGGAGCTGTTTTTT
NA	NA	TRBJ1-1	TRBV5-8	CASSPRGANTEAFF	TGTGCCAGCAGCCCCCGAGGGGCGAACACTGAAGCTTTCTTT
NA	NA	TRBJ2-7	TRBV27	CASSFGVTYEQYF	TGTGCCAGCAGTTTTGGCGTTACCTACGAGCAGTACTTC
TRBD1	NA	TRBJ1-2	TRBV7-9	CASSTGQGPGYTF	TGTGCCAGCAGCACGGGACAGGGCCCTGGCTACACCTTC
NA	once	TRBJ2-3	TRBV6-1	CASSEATVLPGDTQYF	TGTGCCAGCAGTGAAGCGACGGTCCTCCCAGGGGATACGCAGTATTTT
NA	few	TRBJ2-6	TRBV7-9	CASKDSGANVLTF	TGTGCCAGCAAGGACTCTGGGGCCAACGTCCTGACTTTC
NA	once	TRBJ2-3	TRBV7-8	CASSPGRSTDTQYF	TGTGCCAGCAGCCCTGGCAGGAGCACAGATACGCAGTATTTT
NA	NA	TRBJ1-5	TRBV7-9	CASSREYSNQPQHF	TGTGCCAGCAGTCGAGAATATAGCAATCAGCCCCAGCATTTT
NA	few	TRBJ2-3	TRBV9	CASSVGGTDTQYF	TGTGCCAGCAGCGTAGGGGGGACAGATACGCAGTATTTT
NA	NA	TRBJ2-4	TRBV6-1	CASSEGMGLRLTWRMTKNIQYF	TGTGCCAGCAGTGAAGGTATGGGACTTAGACTAACGTGGAGAATGACCAAAAACATTCAGTACTTC
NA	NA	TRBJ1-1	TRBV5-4	CASSLVREKNTEAFF	TGTGCCAGCAGCTTGGTAAGAGAGAAGAACACTGAAGCTTTCTTT
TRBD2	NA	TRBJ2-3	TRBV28	CASSLNTIAGAFTDTQYF	TGTGCCAGCAGTCTCAATACCATAGCGGGCGCCTTCACAGATACGCAGTATTTT
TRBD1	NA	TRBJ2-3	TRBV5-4	CASSLETGGADTQYF	TGTGCCAGCAGCTTGGAGACAGGGGGAGCAGATACGCAGTATTTT
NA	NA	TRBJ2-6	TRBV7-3	CASSATAGANVLTF	TGTGCCAGCTCCGCAACTGCTGGGGCCAACGTCCTGACTTTC
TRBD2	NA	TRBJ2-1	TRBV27	CASSYWGGEQFF	TGTGCCAGCAGTTACTGGGGGGGTGAGCAGTTCTTC
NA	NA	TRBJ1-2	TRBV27	CASSSFYRLGYTF	TGTGCCAGCAGTTCTTTTTACAGGTTGGGCTACACCTTC
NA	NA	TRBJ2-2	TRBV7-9	CASTPNTGELFF	TGTGCCAGCACCCCAAACACCGGGGAGCTGTTTTTT
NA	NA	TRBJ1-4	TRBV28	CASSLMKGLNEKLFF	TGTGCCAGCAGTTTAATGAAGGGCCTTAATGAAAAACTGTTTTTT
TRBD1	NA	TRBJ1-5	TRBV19	CASSTGQGGQPQHF	TGTGCCAGTAGTACCGGACAGGGCGGTCAGCCCCAGCATTTT
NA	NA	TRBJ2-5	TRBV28	CASSLGGGVQETQYF	TGTGCCAGCAGCCTGGGGGGGGGCGTGCAAGAGACCCAGTACTTC
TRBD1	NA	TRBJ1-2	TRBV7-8	CASSLAPRGHPYGYTF	TGTGCCAGCAGCTTAGCGCCCAGGGGGCATCCCTATGGCTACACCTTC
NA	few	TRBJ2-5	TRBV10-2	CASNDGEETQYF	TGCGCCAGCAATGACGGGGAAGAGACCCAGTACTTC
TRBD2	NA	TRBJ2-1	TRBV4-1	CASSPLAGEKNEQFF	TGCGCCAGCAGCCCACTAGCGGGAGAGAAGAATGAGCAGTTCTTC
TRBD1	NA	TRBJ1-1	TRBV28	CASSLDRENTEAFF	TGTGCCAGCAGCTTAGACAGGGAGAACACTGAAGCTTTCTTT
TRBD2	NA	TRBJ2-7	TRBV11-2	CASSLVLTWLAGNYEQYF	TGTGCCAGCAGCTTAGTCTTAACTTGGCTAGCGGGAAACTACGAGCAGTACTTC
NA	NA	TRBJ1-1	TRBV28	CASSFGRDMNTEAFF	TGTGCCAGCAGTTTTGGGCGGGACATGAACACTGAAGCTTTCTTT
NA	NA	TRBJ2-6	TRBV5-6	CASSTGHLRVAGANVLTF	TGTGCCAGCAGCACCGGACATCTTCGGGTGGCTGGGGCCAACGTCCTGACTTTC
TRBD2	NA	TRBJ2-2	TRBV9	CASSVAGRGTNTGELFF	TGTGCCAGCAGCGTAGCCGGGCGGGGGACGAACACCGGGGAGCTGTTTTTT
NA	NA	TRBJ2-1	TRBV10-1	CASSEGGLEQFF	TGCGCCAGCAGCGAAGGGGGGCTTGAGCAGTTCTTC
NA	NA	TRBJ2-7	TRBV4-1	CASSRQGSGLYEQYF	TGCGCCAGCAGCCGCCAGGGTAGCGGACTCTACGAGCAGTACTTC
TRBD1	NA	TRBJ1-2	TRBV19	CASTWGQGFYGYTF	TGTGCCAGTACCTGGGGACAGGGGTTCTATGGCTACACCTTC
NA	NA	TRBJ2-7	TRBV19	CASSITGNYEQYF	TGTGCCAGTAGTATTACGGGGAACTACGAGCAGTACTTC
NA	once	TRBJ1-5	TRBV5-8	CASSGIPSNQPQHF	TGTGCCAGCAGTGGGATCCCTAGCAATCAGCCCCAGCATTTT
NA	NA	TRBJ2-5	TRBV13	CASSLRASKETQYF	TGTGCCAGCAGCTTACGCGCTAGCAAGGAGACCCAGTACTTC
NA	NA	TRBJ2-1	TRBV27	CASGQQGWGYNEQFF	TGTGCCAGCGGCCAACAGGGATGGGGTTACAATGAGCAGTTCTTC
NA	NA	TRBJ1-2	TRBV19	CASMIMGKDYGYTF	TGTGCCAGTATGATCATGGGAAAGGACTATGGCTACACCTTC
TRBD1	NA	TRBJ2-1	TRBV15	CATSPSGGQGSDEQFF	TGTGCCACCAGCCCCTCGGGGGGACAGGGAAGTGATGAGCAGTTCTTC
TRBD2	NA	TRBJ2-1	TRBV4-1	CASSQEEGTRYRLEQFF	TGCGCCAGCAGCCAAGAGGAAGGGACTAGGTATCGTTTGGAGCAGTTCTTC
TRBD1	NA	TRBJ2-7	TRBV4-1	CASSQARDRRNKQYF	TGCGCCAGCAGCCAGGCCCGGGACAGGCGTAACAAGCAGTACTTC
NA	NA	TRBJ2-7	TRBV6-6	CASSDWASYEQYF	TGTGCCAGCAGCGACTGGGCTTCCTACGAGCAGTACTTC
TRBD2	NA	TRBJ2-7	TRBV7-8	CASSPGLAVPYEQYF	TGTGCCAGCAGCCCGGGACTAGCGGTGCCCTACGAGCAGTACTTC
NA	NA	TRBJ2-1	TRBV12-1	CASSFAQREALLNEQFF	TGTGCCAGCAGCTTTGCGCAGCGAGAGGCCCTGTTGAATGAGCAGTTCTTC